Listed below are T cell receptor beta chains from one sample, sequenced in a study of tumor and adjacent non-tumor tissue in lung cancer. TCRdb redid the calling of the multiplex PCR reads with MiXCR, one entry per CDR3 protein. Of under 140,000 distinct CDR3 sequences listed, roughly 84% are singletons. Sequenced input: lung tumor tissue. Receptor source: a man in his 70s with non-small cell lung cancer. The CDR3 runs from the conserved cysteine through the conserved F or W. A D gene is named only where the DNA matches it firmly. Clone sizes are given selectively: once, few, many, or a class where the clone is expanded.

clone_size: NA
j_call: TRBJ1-4
v_call: TRBV5-6
d_call: NA
cdr3_nt: TGTGCCAGCAGCTTGATGGGGCCAGCCTTGTTATCTAATGAAAAACTGTCTTTT
cdr3_aa: CASSLMGPALLSNEKLSF

clone_size: once
j_call: TRBJ2-1
v_call: TRBV12-3/TRBV12-4
d_call: NA
cdr3_nt: TGTGCCAGCAGTGCAGCGGACCCTCACCTCACCAACTCCTACAATGAGCAGTTCTTC
cdr3_aa: CASSAADPHLTNSYNEQFF

clone_size: NA
j_call: TRBJ2-7
v_call: TRBV6-2/TRBV6-3
d_call: TRBD2
cdr3_nt: TGTGCCAGCAGTTACTCGCCCAGTTGGACTAGTGGACATTACTCCTACGAGCAGTACTTC
cdr3_aa: CASSYSPSWTSGHYSYEQYF

clone_size: many
j_call: TRBJ2-1
v_call: TRBV28
d_call: TRBD2
cdr3_nt: TGTGCCAGCAGTCCTAGGACTAGGAGTGAGCAGTTCTTC
cdr3_aa: CASSPRTRSEQFF

clone_size: few
j_call: TRBJ2-1
v_call: TRBV14
d_call: NA
cdr3_nt: TGTGCCAGCATCCAGGGCCCTTACAATGAGCAGTTCTTC
cdr3_aa: CASIQGPYNEQFF

clone_size: many
j_call: TRBJ2-3
v_call: TRBV6-5
d_call: NA
cdr3_nt: TGTGCCAGCAGAAAGACGGACACAGATACGCAGTATTTT
cdr3_aa: CASRKTDTDTQYF

clone_size: NA
j_call: TRBJ1-2
v_call: TRBV11-1
d_call: NA
cdr3_nt: TGTGCCGGCAGCTTTCGTACAGGGATCTATTGTCGCTACACCTTC
cdr3_aa: CAGSFRTGIYCRYTF

clone_size: once
j_call: TRBJ2-7
v_call: TRBV11-1
d_call: NA
cdr3_nt: TGTACCAGCAGCTTGTTTGGTGGATACGAACGGTACTTC
cdr3_aa: CTSSLFGGYERYF

clone_size: NA
j_call: TRBJ1-1
v_call: TRBV12-3/TRBV12-4
d_call: TRBD1
cdr3_nt: TGTACCAGCAGCTATCAGACAGGGCTAACTGAAACTTTCTTT
cdr3_aa: CTSSYQTGLTETFF

clone_size: NA
j_call: TRBJ2-7
v_call: TRBV10-3
d_call: NA
cdr3_nt: TGTGCCATCTGGGATAGGACCTACGAGCGGTACTTC
cdr3_aa: CAIWDRTYERYF

clone_size: once
j_call: TRBJ1-1
v_call: TRBV6-6
d_call: TRBD1
cdr3_nt: TGTGCCAGCACGAGCAGGGGGTTTATGAACACTAAAGCTTTCTTT
cdr3_aa: CASTSRGFMNTKAFF

clone_size: NA
j_call: TRBJ2-1
v_call: TRBV20-1
d_call: TRBD2
cdr3_nt: TGCAGTGCTAGAGGTCCCAGCGGGGGGGCCAGCTGGGATGAGCAGTTCTTC
cdr3_aa: CSARGPSGGASWDEQFF

clone_size: NA
j_call: TRBJ2-1
v_call: TRBV11-1
d_call: TRBD1
cdr3_nt: TGTGCCAGCAGCTTAGGGGACAGGGCCAATGAGCAGTTCTTC
cdr3_aa: CASSLGDRANEQFF

clone_size: NA
j_call: TRBJ2-3
v_call: TRBV4-3
d_call: NA
cdr3_nt: TGCGCCAGCAGCTCTAGCCTCGGGGCGGCAGATACCCAGTATTTT
cdr3_aa: CASSSSLGAADTQYF

clone_size: NA
j_call: TRBJ2-7
v_call: TRBV6-1
d_call: NA
cdr3_nt: TGTGCCAACTTATCACAGATGACGACATACGAGCAGTACTTC
cdr3_aa: CANLSQMTTYEQYF

clone_size: NA
j_call: TRBJ1-2
v_call: TRBV10-3
d_call: NA
cdr3_nt: TGTGCCACTTCCCGGTCCCCTAACTATGGCTATACCTTC
cdr3_aa: CATSRSPNYGYTF

clone_size: NA
j_call: TRBJ2-2
v_call: TRBV10-1
d_call: NA
cdr3_nt: TGCGCCAGCAGTGACGCCAGTGGGACGATAAACACCGTGGAGCTGTTTTTT
cdr3_aa: CASSDASGTINTVELFF

clone_size: NA
j_call: TRBJ2-1
v_call: TRBV5-1
d_call: NA
cdr3_nt: TGCGCAAGCAGCCCATCCAGCCAGATTGCGGAGTCCTACAATGAGCAGTTCTTC
cdr3_aa: CASSPSSQIAESYNEQFF

clone_size: NA
j_call: TRBJ2-5
v_call: TRBV5-6
d_call: NA
cdr3_nt: TGTGCCAGCAGCCCGGGACCGACCGAGACCCAGTACTTC
cdr3_aa: CASSPGPTETQYF

clone_size: NA
j_call: TRBJ2-7
v_call: TRBV19
d_call: NA
cdr3_nt: TGTGCCAGTAGCCAGACAGGGACTCTCTACGAGCAGTACTTC
cdr3_aa: CASSQTGTLYEQYF

clone_size: NA
j_call: TRBJ2-4
v_call: TRBV4-1
d_call: TRBD2
cdr3_nt: TGCACCAGCAGCCAAGAGGCACGCGGGGGTGAAGCAAACATTCAGTACTTC
cdr3_aa: CTSSQEARGGEANIQYF

clone_size: NA
j_call: TRBJ2-1
v_call: TRBV10-2
d_call: NA
cdr3_nt: TGCGCCGGCAGGTCTCCGGGACCATCTTCTCATGAGCAGTTCTTC
cdr3_aa: CAGRSPGPSSHEQFF

clone_size: once
j_call: TRBJ2-2
v_call: TRBV12-3/TRBV12-4
d_call: NA
cdr3_nt: TGTGCCAGCAGTTTAATGTTAAACACCGAGGAGCTGTTTTTT
cdr3_aa: CASSLMLNTEELFF

clone_size: NA
j_call: TRBJ2-2
v_call: TRBV14
d_call: TRBD2
cdr3_nt: TGTGCCATCAGGCGAACTAGCGGAGTGAACACCGGGAAGCTGTTTTTT
cdr3_aa: CAIRRTSGVNTGKLFF

clone_size: NA
j_call: TRBJ2-7
v_call: TRBV10-1
d_call: NA
cdr3_nt: TGCGCCAGCAGTGAAGCCACGTCGCCATACCAGCAGTACTTC
cdr3_aa: CASSEATSPYQQYF

clone_size: many
j_call: TRBJ2-3
v_call: TRBV10-1
d_call: NA
cdr3_nt: TGCGCCAGCAGTCCGGGGTCATCCGCTCGTGGGCAGTATTTT
cdr3_aa: CASSPGSSARGQYF

clone_size: NA
j_call: TRBJ1-2
v_call: TRBV10-2
d_call: NA
cdr3_nt: NA
cdr3_aa: CATSEWGQGNGYTF

clone_size: few
j_call: TRBJ1-1
v_call: TRBV4-2
d_call: NA
cdr3_nt: TGTGCGAGCAGCCAAGATCGAGGGCTTGAAGCTTTATTT
cdr3_aa: CASSQDRGLEALF

clone_size: NA
j_call: TRBJ2-5
v_call: TRBV4-3
d_call: NA
cdr3_nt: TGCGCCAACAGCCAAGCCGGAGGGGTGGGACATGAGACCCAGTATTTC
cdr3_aa: CANSQAGGVGHETQYF

clone_size: NA
j_call: TRBJ2-2
v_call: TRBV11-3
d_call: NA
cdr3_nt: TGTGCCAGCAGCATACCGGCTAGCTGGGAGCTGTTTTTC
cdr3_aa: CASSIPASWELFF

clone_size: NA
j_call: TRBJ2-3
v_call: TRBV11-3
d_call: NA
cdr3_nt: TGTGCCAACATCCGTCGGGAAGTAAGCACAGATACGAAGTATTTT
cdr3_aa: CANIRREVSTDTKYF

clone_size: NA
j_call: TRBJ2-2
v_call: TRBV29-1
d_call: NA
cdr3_nt: TGCAGCGCTGTCGTAGAGAGGGGCACCGGGGAGCTGTTTTTT
cdr3_aa: CSAVVERGTGELFF

clone_size: few
j_call: TRBJ2-1
v_call: TRBV9
d_call: TRBD2
cdr3_nt: TGTGCCAGCAGCATAGGACTAGTTAGCGGGCAGTTCTTC
cdr3_aa: CASSIGLVSGQFF

clone_size: NA
j_call: TRBJ2-3
v_call: TRBV5-1
d_call: NA
cdr3_nt: TGCGCCAGCAGCTTGGGTCAGGGGAGTGTAGATACGCAGTATTTT
cdr3_aa: CASSLGQGSVDTQYF

clone_size: NA
j_call: TRBJ2-1
v_call: TRBV5-1
d_call: TRBD1
cdr3_nt: TGTGCGAGCAGCTCAACAGGGGGCTGGGAACTCAATGAGCAGTTCTTC
cdr3_aa: CASSSTGGWELNEQFF

clone_size: NA
j_call: TRBJ2-2
v_call: TRBV4-3
d_call: TRBD2
cdr3_nt: TGCACCAGCAGCCAAAACGGGACTAGCGGGAGAGGGGAGCTGTTTTTT
cdr3_aa: CTSSQNGTSGRGELFF

clone_size: NA
j_call: TRBJ1-2
v_call: TRBV29-1
d_call: NA
cdr3_nt: TGCAGCGTTATCCCCTATCAATCCTCGGGAGAAGATAATTACACCTTC
cdr3_aa: CSVIPYQSSGEDNYTF

clone_size: NA
j_call: TRBJ1-2
v_call: TRBV6-2/TRBV6-3
d_call: NA
cdr3_nt: TGTGCCAGCACTTACAGTCACAGTTTCTTGAACTATGGCTACACCTTC
cdr3_aa: CASTYSHSFLNYGYTF

clone_size: NA
j_call: TRBJ2-7
v_call: TRBV11-1
d_call: NA
cdr3_nt: TGTGCCAGCGGCTCCAGGGAAACGACCTACGAGCAATACTTC
cdr3_aa: CASGSRETTYEQYF

clone_size: NA
j_call: TRBJ2-7
v_call: TRBV20-1
d_call: NA
cdr3_nt: TGCAATGCTAGGGTACCGGGATTGCCCTACGAGCAGTACTTC
cdr3_aa: CNARVPGLPYEQYF

clone_size: NA
j_call: TRBJ2-5
v_call: TRBV6-5
d_call: TRBD2
cdr3_nt: TGTGCCAGCAGTTGGGAGGGGGAGACCCAGTACTTC
cdr3_aa: CASSWEGETQYF

clone_size: NA
j_call: TRBJ2-5
v_call: TRBV4-2
d_call: NA
cdr3_nt: TGTGCCAGCAGCCATCTAACAGGGGGGGGGTTGGAAGAGACCCAGTACTTC
cdr3_aa: CASSHLTGGGLEETQYF

clone_size: once
j_call: TRBJ2-5
v_call: TRBV11-2
d_call: NA
cdr3_nt: TGTGCCAGTAGTCAACCGAGGGGGAAAGAGACCCGATACTTC
cdr3_aa: CASSQPRGKETRYF

clone_size: many
j_call: TRBJ1-1
v_call: TRBV5-1
d_call: NA
cdr3_nt: TGCGCCAGCGGTTACAGGGAGGCCACTGAAGCTTTCTTT
cdr3_aa: CASGYREATEAFF

clone_size: NA
j_call: TRBJ2-4
v_call: TRBV11-2
d_call: NA
cdr3_nt: TGTGCCAGCAGCTTAGGAACGAGAACTAAAAACATTCAGTACTTC
cdr3_aa: CASSLGTRTKNIQYF

clone_size: NA
j_call: TRBJ2-1
v_call: TRBV19
d_call: TRBD1
cdr3_nt: TGTGCCAGTAGCCGGACAGGGGGTTACAATGAACAGTTCTTC
cdr3_aa: CASSRTGGYNEQFF